The 20 T cell receptor beta chains in this list originate from one sample, sequenced in a study of T-cell memory formation after mild COVID-19. TCRdb redid the calling of the 5' RACE reads with MiXCR, one entry per CDR3 protein. The sample lists over 300,000 distinct CDR3 sequences, less than 25% seen once, with around 20% in the top ten. The sample consisted of PBMCs or a T cell subset sorted from them (not recorded which). The receptor set was obtained from a man between 18 and 35 years old who had mild COVID-19 (a few samples of this study predate the infection). Cell type and time point are not known.

CDR3 DNA: TGCGCCAGCAGCCGGGTGGCTCCTAGCACAGATACGCAGTATTTT. Translated, it gives CASSRVAPSTDTQYF. V gene TRBV5-1 combines with J gene TRBJ2-3; D is uncertain. CDR1 and CDR2 (germline): SGHRS, YFSETQ. The CDR3 has 15 residues. The V end lost 4 bases, the J end lost 0 bases, and 12 bases lay between the germline ends. The entire variable domain, with the rest obtained from reference TRBV5-1 and TRBJ2-3, is as follows: KAGVTQTPRYLIKTRGQQVTLSCSPISGHRSVSWYQQTPGQGLQFLFEYFSETQRNKGNFPGRFSGRQFSNSRSEMNVSTLELGDSALYLCASSRVAPSTDTQYFGPGTRLTVL.

The CDR3, as DNA: TGTGCCAGCAGACAGGGTGGAACTAACTATGGCTACACCTTC. It yields the protein CASRQGGTNYGYTF. The chain carries TRBV7-2 and TRBJ1-2, with a possible D match to TRBD1 (6 bases). The CDR3 totals 14 residues. Germline assignment: CDR1 SGHTA and CDR2 FQGNSA. Trimming took off 6 bases at V and 0 bases at J, with 11 bases between the two ends.

This clonotype showed up just a few times. V usage is TRBV29-1 and J usage is TRBJ2-1; D perhaps matches TRBD1 (5 bases). Trimming removed 4 bases at V and 7 bases at J, with 8 bases between. Germline V lookup: CDR1 SQVTM, CDR2 ANQGSEA. The CDR3 loop spans 11 amino acids. The CDR3 spells CSVGRGNEQFF. CDR3 DNA sequence: TGCAGCGTTGGTAGGGGTAATGAGCAGTTCTTC.

The gene calls are TRBV20-1 and TRBJ2-2; unclear D gene. Trimming shortened V by 1 base and J by 6 bases, and 3 bases separated the two germline ends. CDR1 is DFQATT and CDR2 is SNEGSKA in the germline V gene (reference sequence). This CDR3 has 11 amino acids. The CDR3 DNA reads as TGCAGTGCTAGAGGGCCCGGGGAGCTGTTTTTT. It translates to CSARGPGELFF.

The J gene is TRBJ2-5, the V gene TRBV15, with D possibly TRBD1 on 5 matching bases. CDR3 length: 13 residues. Trimming stripped 2 bases from V and 4 bases from J, with 8 bases between. Germline-derived CDR1 and CDR2 are LNHNV and YYDKDF (reference sequence). The CDR3 sequence is CATSRPQGETQYF. CDR3 nucleotides: TGTGCCACCAGCAGACCGCAGGGAGAGACCCAGTACTTC.

The sample holds a few counts of this clonotype. The rearrangement links TRBV6-2 or TRBV6-3 to TRBJ2-7; unclear D gene. V shed 0 bases and J shed 4 bases, with 10 bases lying between them. The CDR3 runs 14 residues. CDR1 and CDR2 (germline): MNHEY, SVGEGT. Here the CDR3 reads CASSYSAPEYEQYV. The DNA for the CDR3 is TGTGCCAGCAGTTACTCCGCCCCGGAATACGAGCAGTACGTC.

This clonotype was seen more than once but under ten times. V and J are TRBV6-1 and TRBJ2-7, with 11 bases matching TRBD2. CDR1 is MNHNS and CDR2 is SASEGT in the germline V gene. V lost 5 bases to trimming and J lost 4 bases; unmatched junction nucleotides: 7. The CDR3 sequence is 15 residues long. The DNA for the CDR3 is TGTGCCAGCAGTACTCCGGGACTAGCGGAATACGAGCAGTACTTC. Translation gives CASSTPGLAEYEQYF.

The sample holds a few counts of this clonotype. The chain employs TRBV6-4 and TRBJ2-1; D call uncertain. The V end lost 3 bases, the J end lost 2 bases, and 5 bases lay between the germline ends. The CDR3 contains 13 residues. Germline assignment: CDR1 MRHNA and CDR2 SNTAGT. The CDR3 region has the DNA TGTGCCAGCAGTGAAGGGCCCTACAATGAGCAGTTCTTC. It codes for CASSEGPYNEQFF.

On this clonotype itself: This clone may be a read error of a much larger clone one base away. The chain uses TRBV12-3 or TRBV12-4 and TRBJ2-1; D could derive from TRBD1 or TRBD2 (6 bases each). The CDR3 covers 17 residues. CDR3 coding DNA: TGTGCCAGCAGTCCCAGCGTTGGGGGGCTTCACTACAATGAGAAGTTCTTC. Encoded protein: CASSPSVGGLHYNEKFF.

The rearrangement joins TRBV7-3 to TRBJ2-1, with D perhaps TRBD2 (6 bases). V was shortened by 4 bases and J by 9 bases, with 10 bases between the two germline ends. CDR1 and CDR2 (germline): SGHTA, FQGTGA. CDR3 length equals 12 residues. CDR3 residues: CASSYGGGEQFF. The CDR3 DNA sequence: TGTGCCAGCAGCTATGGGGGAGGTGAGCAGTTCTTC. Full variable domain (outside the CDR3, taken from reference TRBV7-3 and TRBJ2-1): GAGVSQTPSNKVTEKGKYVELRCDPISGHTALYWYRQSLGQGPEFLIYFQGTGAADDSGLPNDRFFAVRPEGSVSTLKIQRTERGDSAVYLCASSYGGGEQFFGPGTRLTVL.

This rearrangement joins TRBV20-1 to TRBJ2-1, with a weak D call TRBD2 (7 bases). The V and J ends lost 5 bases and 0 bases respectively, with 14 bases between them. Germline V gives CDR1 DFQATT, CDR2 SNEGSKA (reference sequence). This CDR3 is built from 15 residues. CDR3 residues: CSALRGAISYNEQFF. The DNA for the CDR3 is TGCAGTGCTCTCCGGGGGGCTATCTCCTACAATGAGCAGTTCTTC.

The chain links TRBV6-2 or TRBV6-3 to TRBJ2-1, with D possibly matching TRBD2 (5 bases). The CDR3 extends over 14 amino acids. Trimming took 6 bases from V and 5 from J, leaving 14 bases between them. Germline V gene data show CDR1 as MNHEY and CDR2 as SVGEGT. In nucleotides, the CDR3 is TGTGCCAGCAGCCCGCCCGGGGTGGACAATGAGCAGTTCTTC. It translates to CASSPPGVDNEQFF.

In its sample, this clonotype was seen many times. One end of the junction is discordant with germline, which a read error may explain. J is TRBJ1-1 and V is TRBV5-1; no clear D. From germline, CDR1 is SGHRS and CDR2 YFSETQ. The CDR3 contains 14 residues. CDR3 sequence reads: CASSSGSLNTEAFF. The CDR3 DNA reads as TGTGCCAGCAGCTCAGGTTCTTTGAACACTGAAGCTTTCTTT.

In its sample, this clonotype was seen many times. J is TRBJ1-2 and V is TRBV5-6, with 8 bases aligning to TRBD1. There are 15 residues in the CDR3. Losses at the gene ends were 4 bases for V and 3 bases for J; bases not matched to a gene: 8. Germline V gene sequence: CDR1 SGHDT, CDR2 YYEEEE. CDR3 residues: CASSTAGQGYYGYTF. The CDR3 nucleotides read TGTGCCAGCAGCACCGCCGGACAGGGCTACTATGGCTACACCTTC.

This clonotype occurred once. The chain recombines TRBV5-1 with TRBJ2-5, with D perhaps TRBD1 or TRBD2 (6 bases each). This CDR3 spans 14 amino acids. The germline gives CDR1 SGHRS, CDR2 YFSETQ. The V and J ends lost 4 bases and 1 base respectively, with 11 bases between them. CDR3 amino acids: CASSRGDPQETQYF. DNA for the CDR3: TGCGCCAGCAGCAGGGGGGACCCCCAAGAGACCCAGTACTTC.

The chain links TRBV9 to TRBJ2-1, with a tentative D call TRBD1 (5 bases). The CDR3 extends over 17 amino acids. Trimming shortened V by 0 bases and J by 7 bases, and 20 bases separated the two germline ends. Per the germline V gene, CDR1 is SGDLS and CDR2 is YYNGEE. The CDR3 coding sequence is TGTGCCAGCAGCGTAGGGGGCACGCCTAGGATTAGGAATGAGCAGTTCTTC. This gives the protein CASSVGGTPRIRNEQFF.

This clonotype was counted only a few times. The chain is built from TRBV19 and TRBJ2-1; D is ambiguous. In germline, CDR1 is LNHDA, CDR2 SQIVND (reference sequence). V was shortened by 3 bases and J by 6 bases, with 3 bases between the two germline ends. The length of the CDR3 is 11 residues. Written as DNA, the CDR3 is TGTGCCAGTAGTATGCCCAATGAGCAGTTCTTC. Translation: CASSMPNEQFF.

Only a few counts were recorded for this clonotype. The chain carries TRBV4-2 and TRBJ2-7; no firm D call. V was cut by 3 bases and J by 0 bases, with 15 bases left in between. Per the germline V gene, CDR1 is LGHNA and CDR2 is YNFKEQ. The CDR3 covers 16 residues. For the CDR3, the DNA is TGTGCCAGCAGCCATGAGGAGAGATCGAGCTCCTACGAGCAGTACTTC. Translated: CASSHEERSSSYEQYF.

The chain couples TRBV7-9 to TRBJ2-7; 10 bases fit TRBD1. Germline V gene sequence: CDR1 SEHNR, CDR2 FQNEAQ (reference sequence). This CDR3 contains 13 residues. V lost 5 bases, J lost 6 bases, and 4 bases stayed unmatched. The CDR3 here is CASSRGQGGEQYF. For the CDR3, the DNA is TGTGCCAGCAGCCGAGGACAGGGGGGCGAGCAGTACTTC.

In this sample, this clonotype turned up a few times. V gene TRBV12-3 or TRBV12-4 combines with J gene TRBJ1-1, with a possible D match to TRBD1 (5 bases). The V and J ends lost 3 bases and 10 bases respectively, with 18 bases between them. The CDR3 has 14 residues. The CDR3, as DNA: TGTGCCAGCAGTTTTCAAGGGGACTACAGATCAGCTTTCTTT. Encoded protein: CASSFQGDYRSAFF.